The rows below give T cell receptor beta chains drawn from one sample of a study of T cell responses to AZD1222 COVID-19 vaccine. Assay used: immunoSEQ multiplex PCR; TCRdb lists only in-frame clones, some missing. The top ten clones hold over 1.5% of a sample with 210,000 or so clones, 90% to 95% of them seen once. Sequencing was performed on peripheral blood, taken 28 days after the second dose of the MenACWY control vaccine. These receptors originate from an adult who received the MenACWY meningococcal vaccine as a control. Both conserved end residues are part of each CDR3. A D gene is named only where the DNA matches it firmly. Size tells how often a clone was seen (once, few, many) or the class of an expanded clone, and some rows leave it out.

clone size,J gene,D gene,V gene,CDR3 DNA,CDR3 protein
-,TRBJ1-2,TRBD1,TRBV5-1,TGCGCCAGCAGCTCGAAACAGGGGGCGTATGGCTACACCTTC,CASSSKQGAYGYTF
-,TRBJ1-5,TRBD1,TRBV6-5,TGTGCCAGCAGCGACAGGGGGCGGATCGGGACCCAGCATTTT,CASSDRGRIGTQHF
-,TRBJ2-5,TRBD1,TRBV5-1,TGCGCCAGCAGCTCCGGGACAGGGCAAGAGACCCAGTACTTC,CASSSGTGQETQYF
-,TRBJ1-1,-,TRBV7-2,TGTGCCAGCAGCCTAGGCGGGGGGGGACCGAACACTGAAGCTTTCTTT,CASSLGGGGPNTEAFF
-,TRBJ2-3,TRBD1,TRBV30,TGTGCCTGGAGTCCGGGGACAGGGGGGACAGATACGCAGTATTTT,CAWSPGTGGTDTQYF
medium-sized,TRBJ2-1,-,TRBV5-4,TGTGCCAGCAGCTTAGATAGCCGCTCCTACAATGAGCAGTTCTTC,CASSLDSRSYNEQFF
-,TRBJ1-5,-,TRBV20-1,TGCAGTGCAGCAGGGAATCAGCCCCAGCATTTT,CSAAGNQPQHF
-,TRBJ1-5,-,TRBV7-9,TGTGCCAGCAGCGGGGGAGATCAGCCCCAGCATTTT,CASSGGDQPQHF
-,TRBJ1-1,-,TRBV5-4,TGTGCCAGCAGTAGTATCAAGCAGCACACTGAAGCTTTCTTT,CASSSIKQHTEAFF
-,TRBJ1-1,-,TRBV5-4,TGTGCCAGCAGCTTGGCCAGCGGGGCTGGCACTGAAGCTTTCTTT,CASSLASGAGTEAFF
-,TRBJ2-7,-,TRBV5-1,TGCGCCAGCAGCTTGGTGTCGGGGTCCTCATCCTACGAGCAGTACTTC,CASSLVSGSSSYEQYF
-,TRBJ1-3,-,TRBV27,TGTGCCAGCTCTCTTAAGGGGGGATTTGGAAACACCATATATTTT,CASSLKGGFGNTIYF
-,TRBJ2-7,TRBD2,TRBV10-3,TGTGCCATCAGTGAGTTCAACAGCGGGACCACCTACGAGCAGTACTTC,CAISEFNSGTTYEQYF
-,TRBJ1-2,TRBD1,TRBV3-1/TRBV3-2,TGTGCCAGCAGCCAGGAACAGGGGTTCAATGGCTACACCTTC,CASSQEQGFNGYTF
-,TRBJ2-3,TRBD1,TRBV5-4,TGTGCCAGCACAAGTCCGGGACAGCGCACAGATACGCAGTATTTT,CASTSPGQRTDTQYF
-,TRBJ1-2,TRBD1,TRBV19,TGTGCCAGTAGTATCGACAGGGTTTATGGCTACACCTTC,CASSIDRVYGYTF
once,TRBJ1-2,-,TRBV6-5,TGTGCCAGCAGTTACTCGACCGGATTTGGTTATGGCTACACCTTC,CASSYSTGFGYGYTF
-,TRBJ2-1,-,TRBV5-5,TGTGCCAGCAGCTTGGACGCCTGGATTCGTCGTGAGCAGTTCTTC,CASSLDAWIRREQFF
-,TRBJ1-1,TRBD1,TRBV6-2/TRBV6-3,TGTGCCAGCAGTTCTATGTTTCGGGACAGCAACAATTATGAAGCTTTCTTT,CASSSMFRDSNNYEAFF
-,TRBJ1-5,-,TRBV28,TGTGCCAGCAGGCCTTATAGTGGAAGGGGCGGTCAGCCCCAGCATTTT,CASRPYSGRGGQPQHF
-,TRBJ2-2,TRBD1,TRBV3-1/TRBV3-2,TGTGCCAGCAGCCTAACAGGGGGCTGGACCGGGGAGCTGTTTTTT,CASSLTGGWTGELFF
-,TRBJ1-5,TRBD1,TRBV28,TGTGCCAGCAGCCTTCGACAGGGAGGCAATCAGCCCCAGCATTTT,CASSLRQGGNQPQHF
-,TRBJ1-6,-,TRBV19,TGTGCCAGTAGTAATTCACCCCTCCACTTT,CASSNSPLHF
-,TRBJ1-1,-,TRBV2,TGTGCCAGCAGCAGCCAGGCATTTTTTTCTGAAGCTTTCTTT,CASSSQAFFSEAFF
once,TRBJ1-2,-,TRBV4-2,TGTGCCAGCAGCCAAGAATTAGCAGAGATCAACTATGGCTACACCTTC,CASSQELAEINYGYTF
-,TRBJ2-7,-,TRBV5-1,TGCGCCAGCAGCTTGAGGGGGTCCAGCTCCTACGAGCAGTACTTC,CASSLRGSSSYEQYF
-,TRBJ1-2,TRBD1,TRBV27,TGTGCCAGCACCCTCGAACCAGGGGGAGGAGGCTACACCTTC,CASTLEPGGGGYTF
-,TRBJ2-5,-,TRBV19,TGTGCCAGTAGTATGAGGGGCACCGGGGTACTAGCCAAAGAGACCCAGTACTTC,CASSMRGTGVLAKETQYF
-,TRBJ1-2,-,TRBV7-6,TGTGCCAGCAGCTTAGGTAGGGCCAACTATGGCTACACCTTC,CASSLGRANYGYTF
-,TRBJ1-5,-,TRBV7-9,TGTGCCAGCAGCTTGTCTTTGGTGGGGCCCCAGCATTTT,CASSLSLVGPQHF
once,TRBJ2-1,TRBD2,TRBV10-3,TGTGCCATCAGAACTAGCGGGGTCAACAATGAGCAGTTCTTC,CAIRTSGVNNEQFF
-,TRBJ2-7,TRBD2,TRBV9,TGTGCCAGCAGCGTAGGTTTTGCAGGCGGGAGCTACGAGCAGTACTTC,CASSVGFAGGSYEQYF